This T cell receptor (beta chain) was observed in a study of T cells in Graves' hyperthyroidism and ophthalmopathy. General study results and limits: Blood also carried most thyroid clonotypes expanded above 0.001.

This CDR3 has 14 amino acids. The germline gives CDR1 SGHTA, CDR2 FQGNSA. The V end was cut by 6 bases, the J end by 0 bases, with 9 bases between. In this sample, this clonotype turned up many times. Its antigen is currently unknown. The study left out patients who had uncontrolled infection, other autoimmune disease, pregnancy or lactation. The PBMCs had their origin in roughly 9.4 ml of fresh peripheral blood. TCR beta CDR3 region amplification was performed from RNA transcripts. The HTBI set primed first-round TCR CDR3 RT-PCR. Using its own MiXCR run on the multiplex PCR reads, TCRdb lists one record per CDR3 protein. The table records 380,000 or so distinct CDR3 sequences, 15% to 20% of them present only once.

Sequenced: blood. This receptor was taken from a woman aged 18-30 years with Graves' hyperthyroidism. This chain uses TRBV7-2 with TRBJ1-3; D gene unclear. CDR3 sequence: CASSSTSSGNTIYF. The CDR3 DNA follows: TGTGCCAGCAGTTCGACATCCTCTGGAAACACCATATATTTT.